Detailed here is one T cell receptor beta chain. Antigen: not known. A much larger clone differs from this one at a single base, so this may be a read error. RNA transcripts provided the source from which TCR beta CDR3 regions were amplified. The primer set for the first-round RT-PCR of the TCR CDR3 was HTBI. TCRdb reprocessed the multiplex PCR reads with MiXCR, giving one entry per CDR3 protein. The table records 700,000 to 950,000 distinct CDR3 sequences, approximately 36% of them present only once. The data are from a study of T cells in Graves' hyperthyroidism and ophthalmopathy. Study-wide findings and caveats: Within blood appeared most thyroid clonotypes that had expanded above 0.001.

Patients aged 18 to 65 had newly diagnosed hyperthyroidism lasting under 2 months. Specimen: blood. This receptor was taken from a woman in her 40s with Graves' hyperthyroidism.

The CDR3, as DNA: TGCGCCAGCGGCTACAGCGGGGAGCTGTTTTTT. Protein: CASGYSGELFF. The rearrangement links TRBV5-1 to TRBJ2-2; D gene uncertain. V shed 7 bases and J shed 7 bases, with 8 bases lying between them. CDR3 size: 11 residues. Germline-derived CDR1 and CDR2 are SGHRS and YFSETQ. The full variable domain, its missing parts supplied by reference TRBV5-1 and TRBJ2-2, is KAGVTQTPRYLIKTRGQQVTLSCSPISGHRSVSWYQQTPGQGLQFLFEYFSETQRNKGNFPGRFSGRQFSNSRSEMNVSTLELGDSALYLCASGYSGELFFGEGSRLTVL.